The 5 T cell receptor beta chains reported below all come from one sample, sequenced in a study of blood T cells in healthy people across ages (dated by TCRdb to between 2014 and 2017). The library came from 5' RACE. A second about 6 to 11 cycle PCR used a sample-barcoded 5' primer and a J-beta primer mix. Clones were called with MiXCR by TCRdb after fastp trimmed the public reads at Q25, and only in-frame beta chains were retained. Identical CDR3 proteins give one entry, which carries the most common genes and DNA. This sample comprises around 1,800,000 distinct CDR3 sequences, about 39% of them detected only once. More than 20% of the sample rests with the top ten. Input material: blood. The receptors stem from a human donor in good health.

The rearrangement links TRBV20-1 to TRBJ2-7, with TRBD1 matching 10 bases. The CDR3 runs 14 residues. V lost 4 bases to trimming and J lost 2 bases; unmatched junction nucleotides: 5. Germline values: CDR1 DFQATT, CDR2 SNEGSKA (reference sequence). CDR3 in DNA: TGCAGTGCTACCCGACAGGGGGCAGCCTACGAGCAGTACTTC. It specifies CSATRQGAAYEQYF.

The rearrangement uses TRBV4-1 and TRBJ2-7; 9 bases fit TRBD1. Per the germline V gene, CDR1 is MGHRA and CDR2 is YSYEKL. CDR3 length: 17 residues. J gave up 3 bases and V 1 base, and 10 bases lay outside the gene matches. The chain's CDR3 is CASSQVGVGDRVYEQYF. The CDR3 region has the DNA TGCGCCAGCAGCCAAGTCGGGGTTGGGGACAGGGTCTACGAGCAGTACTTC.

A few counts support this clonotype. A read error may account for a junction end that differs from germline. This chain uses TRBV14 with TRBJ2-1; the match to TRBD1 covers 7 bases. CDR1 and CDR2 from the germline V gene are SGHDN and FVKESK. CDR3 length: 16 amino acids. DNA of the CDR3: TGTGCCAGCAGCCAAGTGGGACAGAACTCCTACAATGAACAGTTCTTC. It encodes CASSQVGQNSYNEQFF.

On this clonotype: The junction shows a germline mismatch at one end, possibly a read error. The chain uses TRBV11-1 and TRBJ2-4; no definite D call. From germline, CDR1 is SGHAT and CDR2 FQDESV (reference sequence). The CDR3 length is 12 residues. CDR3 coding DNA: TGTGCCAGCAGCCCCGATGGTGGAATTCCGTACTTC. Protein product: CASSPDGGIPYF.

V usage is TRBV5-1 and J usage is TRBJ2-3, with D possibly being TRBD2 (5 bases). The length of the CDR3 is 13 residues. V was trimmed by 5 bases and J by 4 bases, leaving 11 bases between them. Germline V CDR1 and CDR2: SGHRS, YFSETQ. CDR3 in amino acids: CASRRPGADTQYF. CDR3 sequence (DNA): TGCGCCAGCAGACGGCCCGGGGCAGATACGCAGTATTTT.